What follows is one T cell receptor beta chain and its context. The CDR3 loop spans 12 amino acids. The V end was cut by 8 bases, the J end by 4 bases, with 11 bases between. Germline-derived CDR1 and CDR2 are MNHEY and SMNVEV (reference sequence). This record comes from a study of blood T cell repertoires in COVID-19. Whole-study context: COVID-19 samples, acute and convalescent, were from the United States, Italy and Spain. T cells, B-cell-depleted T cells, or PBMCs supplied cDNA or gDNA.

Here immunoSEQ multiplex PCR was the method, and the copy in TCRdb shows in-frame clones only, minus some. Of approximately 210,000 clones listed, more than 80% are singletons. Recruits, aged roughly 18 to 100 years, lived in 24 US areas. Symptom resolution, clearance, or two negative PCRs marked the recovered donors of Cohort 3. The rearrangement joins TRBV27 to TRBJ1-2; D may be TRBD1 (6 bases). Material: PBMCs or T cells enriched from blood (not recorded which). This clonotype was sampled from a woman aged 18-29 years who had recovered from COVID-19. This CDR3 reads CASGQRGYGYTF. CDR3 DNA: TGTGCCAGCGGACAGAGAGGCTATGGCTACACCTTC.